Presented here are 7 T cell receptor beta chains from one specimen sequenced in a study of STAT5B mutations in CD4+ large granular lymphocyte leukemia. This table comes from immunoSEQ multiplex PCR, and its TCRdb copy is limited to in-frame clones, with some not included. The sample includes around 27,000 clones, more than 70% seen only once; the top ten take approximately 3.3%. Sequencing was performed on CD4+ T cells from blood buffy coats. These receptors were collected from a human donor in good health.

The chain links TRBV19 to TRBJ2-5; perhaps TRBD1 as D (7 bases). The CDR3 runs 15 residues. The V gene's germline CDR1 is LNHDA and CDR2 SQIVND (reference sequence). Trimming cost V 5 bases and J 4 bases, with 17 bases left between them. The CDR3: CASSSNSGGRETQYF. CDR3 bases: TGTGCCAGTAGTTCTAATTCAGGGGGGAGAGAGACCCAGTACTTC.

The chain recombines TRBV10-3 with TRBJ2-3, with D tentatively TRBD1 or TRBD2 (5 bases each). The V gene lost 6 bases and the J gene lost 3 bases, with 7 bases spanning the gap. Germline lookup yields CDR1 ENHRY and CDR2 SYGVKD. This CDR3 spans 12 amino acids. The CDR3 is CAIRGVTDTQYF. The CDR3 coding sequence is TGTGCCATCAGGGGGGTAACAGATACGCAGTATTTT.

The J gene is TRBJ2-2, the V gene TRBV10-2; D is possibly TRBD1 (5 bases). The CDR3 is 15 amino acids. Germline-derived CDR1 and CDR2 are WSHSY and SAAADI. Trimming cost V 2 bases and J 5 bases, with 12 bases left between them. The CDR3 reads CASSEGRVFTGELFF. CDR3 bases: TGCGCCAGCAGTGAGGGCAGGGTTTTTACCGGGGAGCTGTTTTTT.

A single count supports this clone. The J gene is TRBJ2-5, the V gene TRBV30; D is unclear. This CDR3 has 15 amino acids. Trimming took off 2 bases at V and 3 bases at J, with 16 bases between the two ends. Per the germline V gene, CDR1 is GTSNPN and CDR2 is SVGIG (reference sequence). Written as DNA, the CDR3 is TGTGCCTGGAGTCACGAGACCATGGGGAAAGAGACCCAGTACTTC. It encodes CAWSHETMGKETQYF.

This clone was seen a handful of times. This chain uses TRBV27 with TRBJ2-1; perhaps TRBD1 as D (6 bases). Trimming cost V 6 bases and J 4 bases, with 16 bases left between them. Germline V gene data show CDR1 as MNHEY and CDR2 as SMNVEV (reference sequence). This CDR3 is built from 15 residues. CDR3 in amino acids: CASRRTDSLYNEQFF. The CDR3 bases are TGTGCCAGCAGGCGTACGGACAGTCTTTACAATGAGCAGTTCTTC.

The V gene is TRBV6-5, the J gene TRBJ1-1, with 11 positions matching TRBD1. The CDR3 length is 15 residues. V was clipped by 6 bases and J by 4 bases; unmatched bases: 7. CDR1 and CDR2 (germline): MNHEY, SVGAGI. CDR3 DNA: TGTGCCAGCAGAACCGAGGGACAGGGGGGCACTGAAGCTTTCTTT. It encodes CASRTEGQGGTEAFF.

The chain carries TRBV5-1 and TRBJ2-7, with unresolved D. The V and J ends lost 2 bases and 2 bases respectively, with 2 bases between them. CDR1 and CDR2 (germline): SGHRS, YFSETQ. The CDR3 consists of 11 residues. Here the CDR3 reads CASSFTYEQYF. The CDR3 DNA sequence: TGCGCCAGCAGCTTTACCTACGAGCAGTACTTC.